These 29 T cell receptor beta chains were sequenced from one sample in a study of OX40 agonist ivuxolimab in advanced cancers. Libraries were built with the immunoSEQ multiplex PCR assay. This is the immuneACCESS table as TCRdb keeps it, with only in-frame sequences that have V and J called. A part of the clones is gone; compared with another copy, unresolved V genes explain less than half, and the rest is unexplained. In this sample the table shows around 24,000 clones, about 76% of which occur a single time. The ten top clones hold 33% of the sample. Here the sequenced sample was CD4+ or CD8+ T cells sorted from blood, taken in a trial of the OX40 agonist ivuxolimab. All receptors derive from an adult with an advanced solid tumor such as melanoma, head and neck, liver or kidney cancer.

This clone was detected once. J is TRBJ2-2 and V is TRBV6-5, with 11 bases identical to TRBD1. CDR3 size: 15 residues. Germline-derived CDR1 and CDR2 are MNHEY and SVGAGI. The trim removed 2 bases at V and 7 bases at J, leaving 3 bases unmatched. For the CDR3, the DNA is TGTGCCAGCAGTTACCTCGGGACAGGGGGCGGGGAGCTGTTTTTT. Translation: CASSYLGTGGGELFF.

V gene TRBV4-1 combines with J gene TRBJ2-7; the D gene is possibly TRBD2 (6 bases). The CDR3 extends over 14 amino acids. Germline-derived CDR1 and CDR2 are MGHRA and YSYEKL. V lost 1 base and J lost 0, with 7 bases in between. The CDR3 loop reads CASSQAGGSYEQYF. CDR3 in DNA: TGCGCCAGCAGCCAAGCCGGGGGCTCCTACGAGCAGTACTTC.

Sample share makes this clone medium-sized. The chain carries TRBV19 and TRBJ2-2; D possibly corresponds to TRBD1 (6 bases). V was clipped by 5 bases and J by 4 bases, with 14 bases between them. CDR1 and CDR2 from the germline V gene are LNHDA and SQIVND (reference sequence). The CDR3 runs 15 residues. The CDR3 spells CASSDTGPGTGELFF. CDR3 nucleotides: TGTGCCAGTAGTGATACAGGGCCGGGCACCGGGGAGCTGTTTTTT.

This chain connects TRBV6-5 to TRBJ2-7; D uncertain. Germline CDR1 reads MNHEY; CDR2 reads SVGAGI. The V and J ends lost 5 bases and 2 bases respectively, with 13 bases between them. The CDR3 consists of 14 residues. CDR3 region: CASSEFGGPYEQYF. CDR3 bases: TGTGCCAGCAGTGAGTTTGGCGGACCCTACGAGCAGTACTTC.

This chain connects TRBV4-2 to TRBJ2-1, with TRBD2 identical over 13 bases. V gave up 7 bases and J gave up 4 bases; unmatched junction bases: 7. The CDR3 length is 16 residues. Per germline, CDR1 LGHNA and CDR2 YNFKEQ. Here the CDR3 DNA reads TGTGCCAGCACCCGACTAGCGGGGGGCCCATACAATGAGCAGTTCTTC. Amino acid sequence: CASTRLAGGPYNEQFF.

The chain joins TRBV5-1 to TRBJ2-3; no reliable D call. CDR3 size: 10 residues. Between the trimmed V and J ends, which lost 5 bases and 11 bases, there was a span of 9 bases. Germline CDR1 is SGHRS and CDR2 is YFSETQ. The CDR3 loop reads CASRAEEQYF. CDR3 DNA sequence: TGCGCCAGCAGAGCCGAAGAGCAGTATTTT.

The V gene is TRBV4-1, the J gene TRBJ2-5; 11 nucleotides agree with TRBD1. The CDR3 loop spans 16 amino acids. The V segment lost 2 bases and the J segment 3 bases; nucleotides outside the gene matches: 5. The germline V gene encodes CDR1 MGHRA and CDR2 YSYEKL. This CDR3 reads CASSQPPGQGEETQYF. CDR3 DNA sequence: TGCGCCAGCAGCCAACCTCCGGGACAGGGGGAAGAGACCCAGTACTTC.

The rearrangement links TRBV7-8 to TRBJ2-7, with unresolved D. This CDR3 is built from 11 residues. Trimming took off 2 bases at V and 5 bases at J, with 4 bases between the two ends. Germline CDR1 is SGHVS and CDR2 is FQNEAQ. The CDR3 nucleotides read TGTGCCAGCAGCTTATCCAACGAGCAGTACTTC. Protein: CASSLSNEQYF.

The J gene is TRBJ2-7, the V gene TRBV7-8; 10 bases match TRBD1. This CDR3 has 14 amino acids. Per germline, CDR1 SGHVS and CDR2 FQNEAQ. V shed 5 bases and J 5 bases; nucleotides not matched to a gene: 6. The CDR3 reads CASSLRDRGHEQYF. Here the CDR3 DNA reads TGTGCCAGCAGCCTCCGAGACAGGGGGCACGAGCAGTACTTC.

This clone was picked up a small number of times. This CDR3 is CASSLDRDQLFF. CDR3 bases: TGTGCCAGCAGCTTAGACAGAGATCAACTGTTTTTT. The chain carries TRBV7-8 and TRBJ1-4; D gene uncertain. Per the germline V gene, CDR1 is SGHVS and CDR2 is FQNEAQ. This CDR3 comprises 12 residues. V was trimmed by 1 base and J by 12 bases, leaving 9 bases between them. Full variable domain (outside the CDR3, taken from reference TRBV7-8 and TRBJ1-4): GAGVSQSPRYKVAKRGQDVALRCDPISGHVSLFWYQQALGQGPEFLTYFQNEAQLDKSGLPSDRFFAERPEGSVSTLKIQRTQQEDSAVYLCASSLDRDQLFFGSGTQLSVL.

The rearrangement links TRBV4-1 to TRBJ1-2; TRBD1 is a possible D gene (6 bases). V was shortened by 1 base and J by 4 bases, with 16 bases between the two germline ends. CDR1 is MGHRA, CDR2 YSYEKL, per germline. The CDR3 sequence is 16 residues long. This CDR3 is CASSQVLDRELYGYTF. The CDR3 region has the DNA TGCGCCAGCAGCCAAGTGCTGGACAGAGAACTCTATGGCTACACCTTC.

CDR3 in DNA: TGCGCCAGCAGCTTGGGACAGGGGAGCACAGATACGCAGTATTTT. This sequence encodes CASSLGQGSTDTQYF. The V gene is TRBV5-1, the J gene TRBJ2-3, with 8 bases aligning to TRBD1. Germline values: CDR1 SGHRS, CDR2 YFSETQ. This CDR3 comprises 15 residues. V gave up 0 bases and J gave up 0 bases; unmatched junction bases: 0.

V and J are TRBV9 and TRBJ1-4; 11 nucleotides line up with TRBD1. The CDR3 has 15 amino acids. Germline assignment: CDR1 SGDLS and CDR2 YYNGEE. V trimming: 3 bases; J trimming: 7 bases; junction bases outside the gene matches: 5. CDR3 in DNA: TGTGCCAGCAGCGCTTCCGGGACAGGGGGTGAAAAACTGTTTTTT. Translating it yields CASSASGTGGEKLFF. Looking up the rest from reference TRBV9 and TRBJ1-4 gives the full variable domain: DSGVTQTPKHLITATGQRVTLRCSPRSGDLSVYWYQQSLDQGLQFLIQYYNGEERAKGNILERFSAQQFPDLHSELNLSSLELGDSALYFCASSASGTGGEKLFFGSGTQLSVL.

This clone was seen once. The rearrangement joins TRBV7-6 to TRBJ2-7; the D call may be TRBD1 or TRBD2 (5 bases each). V shed 1 base and J shed 4 bases, with 8 bases lying between them. From germline, CDR1 is SGHVS and CDR2 FNYEAQ. CDR3 length equals 13 residues. In DNA, the CDR3 is TGTGCCAGCAGCTTAGGGGGGTGGTACGAGCAGTACTTC. As protein: CASSLGGWYEQYF.

The chain joins TRBV13 to TRBJ2-7; no clear D. The CDR3 is 16 residues long. V lost 0 bases and J 1 base, leaving 13 bases between the germline ends. Per germline, CDR1 PRHDT and CDR2 FYEKMQ (reference sequence). The CDR3 nucleotides read TGTGCCAGCAGCTTAGGGCGGTTTGGTAGGTCCTACGAGCAGTACTTC. Residues: CASSLGRFGRSYEQYF.

The J gene is TRBJ2-7, the V gene TRBV6-5, with a possible D match to TRBD1 (6 bases). The CDR3 totals 13 residues. Germline lookup yields CDR1 MNHEY and CDR2 SVGAGI. Trimming shortened V by 5 bases and J by 5 bases, and 13 bases separated the two germline ends. As DNA, the CDR3 is TGTGCCAGCAGTCACCGACAGGCCCACGAGCAGTACTTC. It codes for CASSHRQAHEQYF.

The genes are TRBV30 and TRBJ2-3; D is uncertain. Trimming cost V 0 bases and J 4 bases, with 5 bases left between them. Germline V gene data show CDR1 as GTSNPN and CDR2 as SVGIG (reference sequence). The CDR3 runs to 12 residues. CDR3 DNA: TGTGCCTGGAGTGTAAGGTCAGATACGCAGTATTTT. Amino acids: CAWSVRSDTQYF.

The chain recombines TRBV28 with TRBJ1-1; D is perhaps TRBD1 (6 bases). The CDR3 has 13 residues. V lost 8 bases, J lost 4 bases, and 14 bases lay in between. Germline V gene sequence: CDR1 MDHEN, CDR2 SYDVKM. The CDR3 region has the DNA TGTGCCAGCCGGGTAGGGGGGGCCACTGAAGCTTTCTTT. It yields the protein CASRVGGATEAFF.

This clone was picked up a small number of times. The genes are TRBV7-9 and TRBJ2-1; D possibly corresponds to TRBD1 (5 bases). The ends were cut back, 3 bases at V and 8 bases at J, with 11 bases in the middle. The CDR3 runs 13 residues. CDR1 is SEHNR, CDR2 FQNEAQ, per germline (reference sequence). CDR3 coding DNA: TGTGCCAGCAGCTTTGTTGGCAGGGATGAGCAGTTCTTC. This sequence encodes CASSFVGRDEQFF.

This clone was found a few times. V and J are TRBV27 and TRBJ2-7; no firm D call. V was trimmed by 3 bases and J by 6 bases, leaving 15 bases between them. This CDR3 has 14 amino acids. Germline V gene data show CDR1 as MNHEY and CDR2 as SMNVEV (reference sequence). The chain's CDR3 is CASSFGQDSIEQYF. The CDR3 bases are TGTGCCAGCAGTTTTGGGCAGGATAGTATCGAGCAGTACTTC.

This clone was seen only a few times. The V call is TRBV2, the J call TRBJ2-1, with 7 bases lining up with TRBD2. CDR1 is SNHLY, CDR2 FYNNEI, per germline. J gave up 1 base and V 1 base, and 7 bases lay outside the gene matches. The CDR3 is 17 residues long. As DNA, the CDR3 is TGTGCCAGCAGTGAAGACGGCGGGGGAGGATCCTACAATGAGCAGTTCTTC. It is translated as CASSEDGGGGSYNEQFF.

V is TRBV30 and J is TRBJ2-1; possibly TRBD2 for D (5 bases). Deletions cut 3 bases from V and 7 bases from J, with 10 bases between. Germline assignment: CDR1 GTSNPN and CDR2 SVGIG (reference sequence). This CDR3 region has 12 residues. CDR3: CAWSYSGNEQFF. The CDR3 DNA follows: TGTGCCTGGAGCTACTCGGGGAATGAGCAGTTCTTC.

This clone was seen only a few times. The CDR3 DNA reads TGCAGCGTTGAACCTCGCCAGCGCAATGAGCAGTTCTTC. Translated: CSVEPRQRNEQFF. The V call is TRBV29-1, the J call TRBJ2-1, with no clear D. Between the trimmed V and J ends, which lost 2 bases and 6 bases, there was a span of 11 bases. Germline loops: CDR1 SQVTM, CDR2 ANQGSEA. The CDR3 extends over 13 amino acids.

This clone was detected once. The CDR3 DNA reads TGTGCCATCAGGCAGGGGGCGAGTTTAAATGAAAAACTGTTTTTT. Translation gives CAIRQGASLNEKLFF. The chain combines TRBV10-3 with TRBJ1-4; 8 bases are shared with TRBD1. Germline loops: CDR1 ENHRY, CDR2 SYGVKD. V lost 6 bases to trimming and J lost 5 bases; unmatched junction nucleotides: 8. The CDR3 runs 15 residues.

The chain has TRBV19 and TRBJ2-7; 8 bases fit TRBD1. The CDR3 covers 16 residues. The ends lost 5 bases at V and 3 bases at J; junction bases unmatched: 12. Germline V CDR1 and CDR2: LNHDA, SQIVND (reference sequence). This CDR3 reads CASSRISRDRNYEQYF. CDR3 DNA: TGTGCCAGTAGTCGTATATCCCGGGACAGGAACTACGAGCAGTACTTC.

V usage is TRBV28 and J usage is TRBJ2-1, with D unresolved. The CDR3 contains 15 residues. Trimming took off 2 bases at V and 0 bases at J, with 8 bases between the two ends. The germline V gene has CDR1 MDHEN and CDR2 SYDVKM. As DNA, the CDR3 is TGTGCCAGCAGTTTAGACCTCACCTCCTACAATGAGCAGTTCTTC. Amino acid sequence: CASSLDLTSYNEQFF.

The chain employs TRBV9 and TRBJ2-2; D perhaps matches TRBD1 (6 bases). This CDR3 comprises 21 residues. CDR1 SGDLS and CDR2 YYNGEE come from the germline V gene. V was pared by 2 bases and J by 2 bases, with 28 bases between. The CDR3 loop reads CASSVRSRGYEGESNTGELFF. CDR3 in DNA: TGTGCCAGCAGCGTTCGGAGCAGGGGATACGAAGGGGAGTCAAACACCGGGGAGCTGTTTTTT.

In its sample, this clone was seen once. V gene TRBV15 combines with J gene TRBJ2-7, with D unclear. The CDR3 is 13 residues long. Trimming left V 4 bases short and J 4 bases short, with 11 bases between. The germline CDR1 and CDR2 sequences are LNHNV and YYDKDF (reference sequence). The chain's CDR3 is CATSIRSGYEQYF. The CDR3 DNA reads TGTGCCACCAGCATCAGAAGTGGTTACGAGCAGTACTTC.

The chain couples TRBV11-2 to TRBJ2-2; D may be TRBD1 (5 bases). This CDR3 has 14 amino acids. Trimming took off 3 bases at V and 4 bases at J, with 9 bases between the two ends. The germline CDR1 and CDR2 sequences are SGHAT and FQNNGV. For the CDR3, the DNA is TGTGCCAGCAGCTTTAGGACATCCACCGGGGAGCTGTTTTTT. Protein: CASSFRTSTGELFF.